This TCR beta chain was sequenced for a study of cytomegalovirus exposure and HLA in healthy donors. Germline CDR1 SGHRS, CDR2 YFSETQ. The junction had 7 bases not matched to a gene; V was cut back by 4 bases and J by 3 bases. CDR3 length equals 15 residues. PCR was performed using 60 Vbeta and 13 Jbeta primers. The assay was immunoSEQ multiplex PCR, and TCRdb's table has in-frame clones only and misses some. The table lists under 200,000 clones, 81% of them singletons. Sequencing input: PBMCs. The chain is built from TRBV5-1 and TRBJ2-3, with 8 bases matching TRBD2. This TCR was sampled from a man aged 35 to 55 in good health and CMV-seropositive. The CDR3 nucleotides are TGCGCCAGCAGCCCAGGAAGCGGGAGTACAGATACGCAGTATTTT. Its protein product is CASSPGSGSTDTQYF.